Shown below are 24 T cell receptor beta chains from a single sample sequenced in a study of blood T cell repertoires in COVID-19. Assay: immunoSEQ multiplex PCR; the TCRdb copy retains only in-frame clones and omits some. The table has some 250,000 clones, roughly 86% seen once. Sequenced input: peripheral blood. These receptors originate from a woman aged 30 to 39 who had recovered from COVID-19.

The chain employs TRBV7-2 and TRBJ2-7; 11 nucleotides align to TRBD2. Per germline, CDR1 SGHTA and CDR2 FQGNSA. V lost 8 bases, J lost 4 bases, and 10 bases stayed unmatched. CDR3 length equals 15 residues. CDR3 sequence: CASGRLAGGLYEQYF. DNA of the CDR3: TGTGCCAGCGGGCGGCTAGCGGGGGGATTATACGAGCAGTACTTC.

The chain is built from TRBV21-1 and TRBJ1-2; TRBD1, the table's D call, was not compared with the DNA. TRBV21-1 has pseudogene status. This CDR3 has 15 residues. CDR3 sequence reads: CASSPQLDRDYGYTF. The CDR3, as DNA: TGTGCCAGCAGCCCTCAACTGGACAGGGATTATGGCTACACCTTC.

V usage is TRBV18 and J usage is TRBJ2-7; D is ambiguous. Trimming took off 2 bases at V and 3 bases at J, with 5 bases between the two ends. Germline CDR1 and CDR2: KGHSH and LQKENI. The CDR3 extends over 12 amino acids. The DNA of the CDR3 is TGTGCCAGCTCACCATCCGTCTACGAGCAGTACTTC. Translating gives CASSPSVYEQYF.

V usage is TRBV12-5 and J usage is TRBJ1-5; D remains ambiguous. Germline CDR1 LGHNT, CDR2 FRNRAP. The CDR3 consists of 11 residues. Trimming removed 4 bases from V and 9 bases from J, with 7 bases in between. The CDR3 sequence: CASGSLWPQHF. CDR3 nucleotides: TGTGCTAGTGGTTCACTTTGGCCCCAGCATTTT.

In the case of this clone: Other DNA sequences in the same sample also yield this CDR3. V usage is TRBV7-2 and J usage is TRBJ1-6; a possible D gene is TRBD1 (5 bases). The germline V and J ends were trimmed by 5 bases and 6 bases, with 17 bases remaining between them. The CDR3 contains 16 residues. Germline V CDR1 and CDR2: SGHTA, FQGNSA. CDR3 loop: CASSLPRQLRNSPLHF. CDR3 nucleotides: TGTGCCAGCAGCCTGCCCCGACAGCTCCGTAATTCACCCCTCCACTTT.

V is TRBV5-5 and J is TRBJ1-2, with 7 positions matching TRBD1. The CDR3 extends over 15 amino acids. The V and J ends lost 4 bases and 4 bases, in that order; junction bases with no gene match: 10. Germline CDR1 SGHKS, CDR2 YYEKEE (reference sequence). The DNA of the CDR3 is TGTGCCAGCAGCGAGGAGGGGGCGATCTTCTATGGCTACACCTTC. Protein product: CASSEEGAIFYGYTF.

The chain combines TRBV9 with TRBJ2-6; D might be TRBD2 (6 bases). This CDR3 has 16 residues. V lost 4 bases to trimming and J lost 0 bases, with 11 bases between them. In germline, CDR1 is SGDLS, CDR2 YYNGEE. The CDR3 coding sequence is TGTGCCAGCAGCCTCGGGACTTTCTCTGGGGCCAACGTCCTGACTTTC. Translated: CASSLGTFSGANVLTF.

This clone has ten or more counts. The V gene is TRBV27, the J gene TRBJ1-1, with D unresolved. Germline CDR1 reads MNHEY; CDR2 reads SMNVEV (reference sequence). Trimming removed 1 base at V and 6 bases at J, with 9 bases between. This CDR3 has 13 amino acids. This CDR3 reads CASSLYRGAEAFF. The CDR3 nucleotides are TGTGCCAGCAGTTTATACCGGGGTGCTGAAGCTTTCTTT.

The gene calls are TRBV5-1 and TRBJ1-2; TRBD1 matches at 8 bases. The junction had 13 bases not matched to a gene; V was cut back by 4 bases and J by 2 bases. The CDR3 loop spans 17 amino acids. Germline V gene sequence: CDR1 SGHRS, CDR2 YFSETQ. The CDR3 coding sequence is TGCGCCAGCAGCGCTGGACTGGGACAGGCGATAAACTATGGCTACACCTTC. Translating gives CASSAGLGQAINYGYTF.

The DNA of the CDR3 is TGTGCTAGTGGTTTATGGCTTGGCGGCTACACCTTC. This sequence encodes CASGLWLGGYTF. The rearrangement links TRBV12-5 to TRBJ1-2, with unresolved D. Germline V gene data show CDR1 as LGHNT and CDR2 as FRNRAP. V lost 3 bases to trimming and J lost 8 bases, with 10 bases between them. The CDR3 spans 12 residues.

J is TRBJ1-2 and V is TRBV7-9; 10 nucleotides match TRBD1. The trim removed 1 base at V and 5 bases at J, leaving 4 bases unmatched. This CDR3 spans 15 amino acids. The germline gives CDR1 SEHNR, CDR2 FQNEAQ (reference sequence). This CDR3 is CASSLGTGGKYGYTF. CDR3 DNA sequence: TGTGCCAGCAGCTTAGGGACAGGGGGAAAATATGGCTACACCTTC. Filled out from reference TRBV7-9 and TRBJ1-2, the complete variable domain reads DTGVSQNPRHKITKRGQNVTFRCDPISEHNRLYWYRQTLGQGPEFLTYFQNEAQLEKSRLLSDRFSAERPKGSFSTLEIQRTEQGDSAMYLCASSLGTGGKYGYTFGSGTRLTVV.

The chain combines TRBV7-2 with TRBJ2-3; 11 nucleotides align to TRBD2. V dropped 1 base and J dropped 5; count of bases not matched to a gene: 11. Germline V gene data show CDR1 as SGHTA and CDR2 as FQGNSA. This CDR3 has 18 residues. The CDR3 region has the DNA TGTGCCAGCAGCTTAGGGATAGCGGGGGGGCCTCGGTTAGATACGCAGTATTTT. Translated: CASSLGIAGGPRLDTQYF.

This chain uses TRBV2 with TRBJ2-2; 11 nucleotides line up with TRBD1. J lost 6 bases, V lost 7 bases, and 4 bases had no gene match. The CDR3 is 14 amino acids. CDR1 SNHLY and CDR2 FYNNEI come from the germline V gene. The CDR3 bases are TGTGCCAGCACGGAGGGACAGGGGGCCGGGGAGCTGTTTTTT. It encodes CASTEGQGAGELFF. Full variable domain (missing parts from reference TRBV2 and TRBJ2-2): EPEVTQTPSHQVTQMGQEVILRCVPISNHLYFYWYRQILGQKVEFLVSFYNNEISEKSEIFDDQFSVERPDGSNFTLKIRSTKLEDSAMYFCASTEGQGAGELFFGEGSRLTVL.

CDR3 bases: TGCGCCAGCAGCTCGGGACAGGGGTTAATACCGCAGTATTTT. It encodes CASSSGQGLIPQYF. This chain connects TRBV5-1 to TRBJ2-3, with 10 nucleotides matching TRBD1. The CDR3 loop spans 14 amino acids. V shed 3 bases and J 10 bases; nucleotides not matched to a gene: 8. Germline values: CDR1 SGHRS, CDR2 YFSETQ.

The chain couples TRBV20-1 to TRBJ1-5; D perhaps matches TRBD1 (5 bases). This CDR3 comprises 15 residues. Germline V CDR1 and CDR2: DFQATT, SNEGSKA (reference sequence). The V end lost 3 bases, the J end lost 0 bases, and 12 bases lay between the germline ends. The CDR3 DNA is TGCAGTGCTAGTTCCGGGACTTTTAGCAATCAGCCCCAGCATTTT. It encodes CSASSGTFSNQPQHF.

The rearrangement uses TRBV13 and TRBJ1-2; 9 bases fit TRBD1. CDR3 length: 15 residues. J gave up 1 base and V 5 bases, and 5 bases lay outside the gene matches. The germline V gene has CDR1 PRHDT and CDR2 FYEKMQ (reference sequence). CDR3 protein: CASSPTGGLNYGYTF. The CDR3, as DNA: TGTGCCAGCAGCCCAACAGGGGGCCTTAACTATGGCTACACCTTC.

The rearrangement joins TRBV9 to TRBJ1-3, with 8 positions matching TRBD1. The CDR3 length is 15 residues. Trimming cost V 3 bases and J 4 bases; bases outside gene matches: 6. The germline V gene encodes CDR1 SGDLS and CDR2 YYNGEE. DNA for the CDR3: TGTGCCAGCAGCGCACCAGGGACAGGCGGAAACACCATATATTTT. It yields the protein CASSAPGTGGNTIYF.

This chain uses TRBV5-3 with TRBJ2-2; possibly TRBD1 for D (6 bases). TRBV5-3 is given ORF status, its function remaining uncertain. V lost 4 bases to trimming and J lost 0 bases, with 10 bases between them. The length of the CDR3 is 15 residues. The CDR3 region has the DNA TGTGCCAGAAGCCCGGACAGAGCGAACACCGGGGAGCTGTTTTTT. It codes for CARSPDRANTGELFF.

This rearrangement joins TRBV6-5 to TRBJ2-5; D is possibly TRBD2 (6 bases). Germline V gene lookup returns CDR1 MNHEY and CDR2 SVGAGI. V dropped 2 bases and J dropped 2 bases, with 15 bases sitting between them. The CDR3 consists of 16 residues. CDR3 in DNA: TGTGCCAGCAGTTACACCCCGGAGGGCTTACAAGAGACCCAGTACTTC. It yields the protein CASSYTPEGLQETQYF.

The chain joins TRBV19 to TRBJ1-1; the D is unclear. CDR3 length: 14 amino acids. The germline V and J ends were trimmed by 6 bases and 6 bases, with 17 bases remaining between them. CDR1 is LNHDA, CDR2 SQIVND, per germline (reference sequence). In DNA form, the CDR3 reads TGTGCCAGTAGACCAGACACATTTCCCGCTGAAGCTTTCTTT. Translated, it gives CASRPDTFPAEAFF.

The chain employs TRBV7-6 and TRBJ1-1; D not certain. Between the trimmed V and J ends, which lost 5 bases and 4 bases, there was a span of 11 bases. The length of the CDR3 is 13 residues. Germline assignment: CDR1 SGHVS and CDR2 FNYEAQ. The CDR3 sequence is CASSTRTSTEAFF. CDR3 sequence (DNA): TGTGCCAGCAGCACCCGAACGAGCACTGAAGCTTTCTTT.

This clone was seen a single time. The CDR3, as DNA: TGTGCCAGCAGTGCGCTAGCGGGGGGTTTAAATGGGTATTTT. Its protein product is CASSALAGGLNGYF. The chain couples TRBV6-6 to TRBJ2-3; TRBD2 aligns across 11 bases. The CDR3 is made up of 14 amino acids. J was trimmed by 14 bases and V by 5 bases; bases with no gene match: 12. Germline assignment: CDR1 MNHNY and CDR2 SVGAGI (reference sequence).

J is TRBJ1-2 and V is TRBV15; D remains ambiguous. V shed 0 bases and J shed 5 bases, with 10 bases lying between them. Germline loops: CDR1 LNHNV, CDR2 YYDKDF (reference sequence). The CDR3 totals 14 residues. CDR3 sequence reads: CATSREAGGYGYTF. CDR3 sequence (DNA): TGTGCCACCAGCAGAGAGGCAGGTGGATATGGCTACACCTTC.

This clone was picked up a small number of times. The gene calls are TRBV5-1 and TRBJ2-3, with TRBD2 matching over 14 bases. The CDR3 length is 18 residues. V gave up 2 bases and J gave up 0 bases; unmatched junction bases: 5. Looked up from germline, CDR1 is SGHRS and CDR2 is YFSETQ. The CDR3 DNA is TGCGCCAGCAGCTTACGGACTAGCGGGGGGCCTAGCACAGATACGCAGTATTTT. Translating gives CASSLRTSGGPSTDTQYF.